Presented here are 5 T cell receptor beta chains from one specimen sequenced in a study of blood T cell repertoires in COVID-19. Repertoires were generated with immunoSEQ multiplex PCR, while TCRdb's copy carries only in-frame clones and drops some. The sample yields over 250,000 clones, approximately 86% seen once. What was sequenced was peripheral blood. The receptors stem from a woman between 70 and 85 years old with COVID-19, enrolled during active disease.

V is TRBV30 and J is TRBJ1-6, with 8 bases identical to TRBD1. The CDR3 consists of 14 residues. Per the germline V gene, CDR1 is GTSNPN and CDR2 is SVGIG (reference sequence). The V and J ends lost 3 bases and 7 bases, in that order; junction bases with no gene match: 5. The CDR3 reads CAWSLGTGNSPLHF. CDR3 sequence (DNA): TGTGCCTGGAGCCTAGGGACAGGCAATTCACCCCTCCACTTT.

The V and J genes are TRBV15 and TRBJ1-5; 9 nucleotides match TRBD1. CDR3 length: 13 residues. V lost 6 bases to trimming and J lost 5 bases; unmatched junction nucleotides: 2. In germline, CDR1 is LNHNV, CDR2 YYDKDF (reference sequence). The CDR3 nucleotides read TGTGCCACCAGACAGGGGGCGGATCAGCCCCAGCATTTT. This translates into CATRQGADQPQHF.

The table lists this clone with a few counts. J is TRBJ2-3 and V is TRBV19; 9 bases are a match to TRBD1. This CDR3 is 17 amino acids long. Losses at the gene ends were 10 bases for V and 2 bases for J; bases not matched to a gene: 16. In germline, CDR1 is LNHDA, CDR2 SQIVND (reference sequence). Here the CDR3 reads CATWSSPGTGYTDTQYF. CDR3 nucleotides: TGTGCCACCTGGTCATCCCCCGGGACAGGGTACACAGATACGCAGTATTTT.

The chain combines TRBV3-1 (or the pseudogene TRBV3-2) with TRBJ2-1, with TRBD2 identical over 12 bases. Losses at the gene ends were 1 base for V and 1 base for J; bases not matched to a gene: 11. CDR1 is LGHDT and CDR2 is YNNKEL in the germline V gene (reference sequence). This CDR3 contains 20 residues. The CDR3 DNA reads TGTGCCAGCAGCCAAGCCGGTCTAGCGGGGGGGCCCCGGTCCTACAATGAGCAGTTCTTC. Its protein is CASSQAGLAGGPRSYNEQFF.

This clone was seen once. The chain has TRBV28 and TRBJ1-4; D may be TRBD1 (5 bases). The CDR3 spans 15 residues. Between the trimmed V and J ends, which lost 5 bases and 4 bases, there was a span of 14 bases. The germline gives CDR1 MDHEN, CDR2 SYDVKM. Here the CDR3 reads CASSPGGGNNEKLFF. The CDR3 DNA reads TGTGCCAGCAGTCCTGGGGGGGGGAATAATGAAAAACTGTTTTTT. The full variable domain, in which reference TRBV28 and TRBJ1-4 provide the parts outside the CDR3, is DVKVTQSSRYLVKRTGEKVFLECVQDMDHENMFWYRQDPGLGLRLIYFSYDVKMKEKGDIPEGYSVSREKKERFSLILESASTNQTSMYLCASSPGGGNNEKLFFGSGTQLSVL.